A selection of T cell receptor beta chains follows, all from one sample in a study of T cell changes during pregnancy in multiple sclerosis. Profiled with immunoSEQ multiplex PCR; TCRdb holds only in-frame clones, not every one. This table holds 85,000 to 110,000 clones, roughly nine tenths found once. The specimen comprised peripheral blood, sampled after pregnancy. The receptors were sampled from a female donor with multiple sclerosis, enrolled in a pregnancy study. Both conserved end residues are part of each CDR3. A D gene is named only where the DNA matches it firmly. Clone size is stated in some rows and not others, as once, few, many or a class when expanded.

abundance	v_gene	d_gene	j_gene	CDR3aa	CDR3nt
-	TRBV10-1	TRBD1	TRBJ1-4	CASRTEAGGRYPATNEKLFF	TGCGCCAGCAGGACGGAGGCAGGGGGTCGTTACCCCGCAACTAATGAAAAACTGTTTTTT
-	TRBV19	TRBD1	TRBJ2-7	CASSINRGAHEQYF	TGTGCCAGTAGTATTAACAGGGGTGCCCACGAGCAGTACTTC
-	TRBV19	-	TRBJ1-1	CASSPLRALNTEAFF	TGTGCCAGTAGTCCTCTCAGGGCCCTGAACACTGAAGCTTTCTTT
-	TRBV9	-	TRBJ2-3	CASSPTRVVTDTQYF	TGTGCCAGCAGCCCGACTAGGGTGGTCACAGATACGCAGTATTTT
-	TRBV19	-	TRBJ2-2	CASTDGSGLYGELFF	TGTGCCAGTACGGACGGGAGTGGTTTATACGGGGAGCTGTTTTTT
-	TRBV5-1	-	TRBJ1-1	CASSLAVTRSNTEAFF	TGCGCCAGCAGCTTGGCCGTGACAAGATCGAACACTGAAGCTTTCTTT
-	TRBV9	-	TRBJ2-7	CASSVGRGGSYEQYF	TGTGCCAGCAGCGTAGGAAGGGGAGGCTCCTACGAGCAGTACTTC
few	TRBV29-1	-	TRBJ1-1	CSVDFETAPNTEAFF	TGCAGCGTTGATTTTGAGACAGCACCGAACACTGAAGCTTTCTTT
-	TRBV2	TRBD1	TRBJ2-2	CASSLDRATGELFF	TGTGCCAGCAGTTTAGACAGGGCCACCGGGGAGCTGTTTTTT
-	TRBV7-9	TRBD1	TRBJ2-1	CASSSPGTGGTNEQFF	TGTGCCAGCAGCTCCCCCGGGACAGGTGGCACCAATGAGCAGTTCTTC
-	TRBV9	TRBD1	TRBJ1-1	CASSLDRGEAFF	TGTGCCAGCAGCTTAGACAGGGGCGAAGCTTTCTTT
-	TRBV30	TRBD1	TRBJ1-2	CAWTKGQYGYTF	TGTGCCTGGACCAAGGGACAGTATGGCTACACCTTC
-	TRBV19	TRBD2	TRBJ2-1	CASSRPGLAGNNEQFF	TGTGCCAGTTCTCGCCCGGGACTAGCAGGGAACAATGAGCAGTTCTTC
-	TRBV6-5	TRBD2	TRBJ2-1	CASSLTSGLYNEQFF	TGTGCCAGCAGCTTAACTAGCGGGCTCTACAATGAGCAGTTCTTC
-	TRBV14	-	TRBJ1-2	CASSKELRGGYTF	TGTGCCAGCAGCAAAGAATTACGGGGTGGCTACACCTTC
-	TRBV9	TRBD1	TRBJ1-1	CASSRDSLSMNTEAFF	TGTGCCAGCAGCCGGGACAGCCTGTCTATGAACACTGAAGCTTTCTTT
-	TRBV6-1	-	TRBJ2-7	CASSEAGQSPYEQYF	TGTGCCAGCAGTGAAGCAGGACAGAGCCCCTACGAGCAGTACTTC
-	TRBV25-1	-	TRBJ1-4	CASSGPTGTKEKLFF	TGTGCCAGCAGTGGCCCGACAGGAACTAAGGAAAAACTGTTTTTT
-	TRBV7-2	-	TRBJ2-2	CASSFRVFGELFF	TGTGCCAGCAGCTTCAGGGTCTTCGGGGAGCTGTTTTTT
-	TRBV4-2	-	TRBJ2-1	CASSQDRLHEQFF	TGTGCCAGCAGCCAAGATAGACTTCATGAGCAGTTCTTC
-	TRBV29-1	-	TRBJ1-1	CSVFLKMNTEAFF	TGCAGCGTTTTTCTAAAGATGAACACTGAAGCTTTCTTT
-	TRBV18	TRBD2	TRBJ2-1	CASSPGLAGTNEQFF	TGTGCCAGCTCACCCGGACTAGCGGGGACGAATGAGCAGTTCTTC
-	TRBV21-1	-	TRBJ1-3	CASSRPGDSRNTIYF	TGTGCCAGCAGCCGCCCCGGGGACAGTCGAAACACCATATATTTT
-	TRBV4-2	TRBD2	TRBJ2-1	CASSQDGLAGGPTDEQFF	TGTGCCAGCAGCCAAGACGGGTTAGCGGGGGGGCCCACGGATGAGCAGTTCTTC
-	TRBV2	-	TRBJ2-6	CASRGRGGSISGANVLTF	TGTGCCAGCAGGGGAAGGGGCGGAAGTATCTCTGGGGCCAACGTCCTGACTTTC
-	TRBV4-1	-	TRBJ1-1	CASSQDAGIIGAEAFF	TGCGCCAGCAGCCAAGATGCAGGGATAATTGGCGCTGAAGCTTTCTTT
-	TRBV29-1	-	TRBJ2-1	CSVMTGFGEQFF	TGCAGCGTTATGACAGGTTTTGGTGAGCAGTTCTTC
once	TRBV30	TRBD2	TRBJ2-7	CASIQGTSGTYEQYF	TGTGCCTCAATCCAAGGGACTAGCGGTACCTACGAGCAGTACTTC
-	TRBV28	-	TRBJ1-5	CASSPRQTHGNQPQHF	TGTGCCAGCAGTCCCCGACAGACCCATGGGAATCAGCCCCAGCATTTT
few	TRBV7-6	-	TRBJ2-7	CASSRGITYEQYF	TGTGCCAGCAGCCGAGGGATTACCTACGAGCAGTACTTC
-	TRBV19	-	TRBJ1-1	CASRADGGNTEAFF	TGTGCCAGTAGGGCGGACGGGGGGAACACTGAAGCTTTCTTT
-	TRBV6-5	TRBD1	TRBJ1-5	CASRTIQGINQPQHF	TGTGCCAGCAGGACTATACAGGGGATCAATCAGCCCCAGCATTTT
-	TRBV28	TRBD1	TRBJ2-1	CASSPRTGGGYEQFF	TGTGCCAGCTCCCCCAGGACAGGGGGGGGATATGAGCAGTTCTTC
-	TRBV5-1	-	TRBJ1-3	CASSEGVGGNTIYF	TGCGCCAGCAGCGAGGGGGTTGGCGGAAACACCATATATTTT
-	TRBV21-1	-	TRBJ2-1	CASSTREGPVEQFF	TGTGCCAGCAGCACCCGGGAGGGCCCGGTTGAGCAGTTCTTC
-	TRBV7-8	TRBD1	TRBJ2-2	CASSIGTGGLNTGELFF	TGTGCCAGCAGCATTGGGACAGGGGGCCTGAACACCGGGGAGCTGTTTTTT
few	TRBV19	TRBD1	TRBJ2-7	CASSIGTGWINEQYF	TGTGCCAGTAGTATCGGGACAGGGTGGATCAACGAGCAGTACTTC
-	TRBV29-1	TRBD2	TRBJ2-6	CSAGLAGGPTGANVLTF	TGCAGCGCCGGACTAGCGGGAGGGCCGACTGGGGCCAACGTCCTGACTTTC
-	TRBV9	-	TRBJ2-2	CASNEGVYTGELFF	TGTGCCAGCAACGAGGGAGTGTACACCGGGGAGCTGTTTTTT
-	TRBV2	TRBD1	TRBJ1-5	CASSAMDREGQPQHF	TGTGCCAGCAGTGCGATGGACAGGGAAGGTCAGCCCCAGCATTTT
-	TRBV21-1	-	TRBJ2-1	CASSKERDGIGSSYNEQFF	TGTGCCAGCAGCAAAGAAAGAGACGGGATCGGGAGCTCCTACAATGAGCAGTTCTTC
-	TRBV7-2	TRBD1	TRBJ2-3	CASSLKQGIMVTQYF	TGTGCCAGCAGCTTAAAACAGGGGATAATGGTTACGCAGTATTTT
once	TRBV30	TRBD2	TRBJ2-2	CAWSVLGSGRAETGELFF	TGTGCCTGGAGTGTACTGGGGAGCGGGAGGGCCGAGACCGGGGAGCTGTTTTTT
-	TRBV5-4	TRBD1	TRBJ1-6	CASSHGTGGSPLHF	TGTGCCAGCAGCCACGGGACAGGGGGTTCACCCCTCCACTTT
-	TRBV4-1	-	TRBJ1-5	CASSLFTGYQPQHF	TGCGCCAGCAGCCTATTCACAGGCTATCAGCCCCAGCATTTT
-	TRBV6-4	TRBD2	TRBJ2-3	CASSEASGSTDTQYF	TGTGCCAGCAGTGAAGCTAGCGGGAGCACAGATACGCAGTATTTT
-	TRBV19	-	TRBJ2-5	CASSISPTAETQYF	TGTGCCAGTAGTATATCCCCCACCGCGGAGACCCAGTACTTC